The clone carrying this T cell receptor (beta chain) was counted a few times. As handled by the study authors: Nucleated cell number was recorded as an estimate derived from reference gene primer amplification. Profiling relied on immunoSEQ multiplex PCR, and the TCRdb table lists in-frame clones only, not all of them. D and trimming come from the DNA, and the V and J calls and clone size come from that table. The sample records around 80,000 clones, over 70% being singletons. CDR1 is SEHNR, CDR2 FQNEAQ, per germline (reference sequence). The CDR3 has 18 amino acids. Unmatched junction bases numbered 11, after V lost 0 bases and J lost 1 base. This entry comes from a study of blood T cell repertoires in COVID-19. As for the study in general: Collection of acute and convalescent COVID-19 samples took place in the United States, Italy and Spain. T cells, B-cell-depleted T cells, or PBMCs supplied cDNA or gDNA.

The chain carries TRBV7-9 and TRBJ2-5; 7 bases are a match to TRBD1. Sequenced material: peripheral blood. The receptor comes from a man older than 75 with acute or convalescent COVID-19. In nucleotides, the CDR3 is TGTGCCAGCAGCTTAGCGACATCTACGACAGGGCGCCAAGAGACCCAGTACTTC. Residues: CASSLATSTTGRQETQYF.